A single sample is the source of the 12 T cell receptor beta chains below, sequenced in a study of T-cell memory formation after mild COVID-19. TCRdb ran MiXCR on the 5' RACE reads and lists one entry per CDR3 protein. Counted here are about 560,000 distinct CDR3 sequences, roughly 17% occurring once; the ten biggest clones make up about 7.5%. The sample was PBMCs or a T cell subset sorted from them (not recorded which). Source of these receptors: an adult woman who had mild COVID-19 (a few samples of this study predate the infection). Cell type and time point are not known.

This clonotype showed up just a few times. J is TRBJ1-6 and V is TRBV18, with D perhaps TRBD1 (6 bases). Germline V gene data show CDR1 as KGHSH and CDR2 as LQKENI. The length of the CDR3 is 15 residues. The V end was cut by 4 bases, the J end by 7 bases, with 14 bases between. The CDR3 nucleotides are TGTGCCAGCTCACTCACAGGACAGTGGAATTCACCCCTCCACTTT. This codes for CASSLTGQWNSPLHF.

This clonotype was observed at least ten times. The chain carries TRBV24-1 and TRBJ2-3, with D possibly matching TRBD1 (6 bases). Between the trimmed V and J ends, which lost 6 bases and 1 base, there was a span of 16 bases. Germline-derived CDR1 and CDR2 are KGHDR and SFDVKD. This CDR3 has 16 amino acids. CDR3 bases: TGTGCCACCAGTTCTACAGGGCTAGCACGCACAGATACGCAGTATTTT. This translates into CATSSTGLARTDTQYF.

J is TRBJ1-1 and V is TRBV24-1; D is uncertain. The germline V gene has CDR1 KGHDR and CDR2 SFDVKD. The V end was cut by 5 bases, the J end by 1 base, with 7 bases between. The CDR3 is 13 residues long. Here the CDR3 DNA reads TGTGCCACCAGTGCCCGGGGGAACACTGAAGCTTTCTTT. As protein: CATSARGNTEAFF.

The J gene is TRBJ2-1, the V gene TRBV24-1, with D perhaps TRBD1 (6 bases). The V and J ends lost 5 bases and 6 bases respectively, with 10 bases between them. Per germline, CDR1 KGHDR and CDR2 SFDVKD. This CDR3 has 13 amino acids. CDR3 DNA sequence: TGTGCCACCAGTGGGATAGGGGGCAATGAGCAGTTCTTC. Protein: CATSGIGGNEQFF.

This chain connects TRBV5-1 to TRBJ2-1; tentative D call: TRBD1 (5 bases). Germline CDR1 is SGHRS and CDR2 is YFSETQ. There are 14 residues in the CDR3. The V gene lost 0 bases and the J gene lost 3 bases, with 7 bases spanning the gap. The CDR3, as DNA: TGCGCCAGCAGCTTGGGACAGATCTACAATGAGCAGTTCTTC. The encoded protein is CASSLGQIYNEQFF.

The chain uses TRBV6-6 and TRBJ2-3, with 8 bases lining up with TRBD2. With V trimmed by 2 bases and J by 0 bases, 13 bases remained unmatched. The CDR3 spans 19 residues. Germline values: CDR1 MNHNY, CDR2 SVGAGI (reference sequence). Here the CDR3 reads CASSYPWVRLAGSTDTQYF. The CDR3 bases are TGTGCCAGCAGTTACCCCTGGGTACGTCTAGCGGGTAGCACAGATACGCAGTATTTT.

This clonotype was recorded a few times. The chain carries TRBV24-1 and TRBJ2-5; D may correspond to TRBD1 or TRBD2 (5 bases each). Deletions cut 2 bases from V and 5 bases from J, with 11 bases between. This CDR3 contains 14 residues. Germline V gene sequence: CDR1 KGHDR, CDR2 SFDVKD. CDR3 DNA: TGTGCCACCAGTGATTCGGGGCACGGCGAGACCCAGTACTTC. It translates to CATSDSGHGETQYF.

This clonotype has at least ten counts. The J gene is TRBJ2-7, the V gene TRBV5-1, with a weak D call TRBD1 (7 bases). V lost 0 bases and J lost 0, with 10 bases in between. The CDR3 is made up of 15 amino acids. Germline lookup yields CDR1 SGHRS and CDR2 YFSETQ. The CDR3 spells CASSLGGTVSYEQYF. CDR3 nucleotide sequence: TGCGCCAGCAGCTTGGGCGGGACAGTCTCCTACGAGCAGTACTTC.

This clonotype was seen repeatedly, ten times or more. This chain connects TRBV24-1 to TRBJ1-1, with D unresolved. Germline assignment: CDR1 KGHDR and CDR2 SFDVKD. This CDR3 region has 13 residues. V lost 3 bases and J lost 1, with 5 bases in between. CDR3 nucleotides: TGTGCCACCAGTGATGTGACGAACACTGAAGCTTTCTTT. Protein: CATSDVTNTEAFF.

This chain connects TRBV7-2 to TRBJ2-5, with TRBD2 matching 14 bases. V dropped 6 bases and J dropped 4; count of bases not matched to a gene: 7. The germline CDR1 and CDR2 sequences are SGHTA and FQGNSA. This CDR3 has 16 amino acids. Here the CDR3 reads CASSYGLAGGGETQYF. The CDR3 DNA is TGTGCCAGCAGTTACGGACTAGCGGGAGGTGGAGAGACCCAGTACTTC.

A few counts support this clonotype. The chain carries TRBV3-1 and TRBJ2-1; possibly TRBD1 for D (6 bases). Germline CDR1 reads LGHDT; CDR2 reads YNNKEL (reference sequence). The length of the CDR3 is 13 residues. Deletions cut 5 bases from V and 4 bases from J, with 9 bases between. The CDR3 DNA follows: TGTGCCAGCAGCTGGACAGCGTACAATGAGCAGTTCTTC. Encoded protein: CASSWTAYNEQFF.

This chain uses TRBV6-2 or TRBV6-3 with TRBJ2-1; possibly TRBD2 for D (5 bases). The CDR3 is made up of 15 amino acids. Per the germline V gene, CDR1 is MNHEY and CDR2 is SVGEGT. V was trimmed by 1 base and J by 1 base, leaving 8 bases between them. CDR3: CASSYLGSSYNEQFF. CDR3 DNA: TGTGCCAGCAGTTACTTGGGGAGTTCCTACAATGAGCAGTTCTTC.